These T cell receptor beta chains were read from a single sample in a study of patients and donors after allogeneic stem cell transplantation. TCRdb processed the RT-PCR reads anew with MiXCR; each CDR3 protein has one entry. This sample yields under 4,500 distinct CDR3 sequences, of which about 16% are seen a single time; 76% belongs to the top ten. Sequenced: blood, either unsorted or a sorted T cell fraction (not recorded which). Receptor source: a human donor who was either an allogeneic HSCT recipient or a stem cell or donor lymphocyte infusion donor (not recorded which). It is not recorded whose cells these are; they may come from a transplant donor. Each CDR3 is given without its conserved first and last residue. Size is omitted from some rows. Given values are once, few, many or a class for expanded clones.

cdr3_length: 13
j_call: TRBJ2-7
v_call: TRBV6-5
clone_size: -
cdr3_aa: ASSRGGLAFYEQY

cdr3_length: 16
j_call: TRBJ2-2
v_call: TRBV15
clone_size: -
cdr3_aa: ATSRDLPGTVVTGELF

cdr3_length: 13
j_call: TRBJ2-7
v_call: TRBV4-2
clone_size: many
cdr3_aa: ASSPSGRGYYEQY

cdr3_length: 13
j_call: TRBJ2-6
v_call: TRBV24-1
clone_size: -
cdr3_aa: ATSVGSSGANVLT

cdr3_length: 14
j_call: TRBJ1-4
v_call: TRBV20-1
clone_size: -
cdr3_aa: SARYRGPTTNEKLF

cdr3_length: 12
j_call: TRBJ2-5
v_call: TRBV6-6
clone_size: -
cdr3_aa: ASSDRDQGETQY

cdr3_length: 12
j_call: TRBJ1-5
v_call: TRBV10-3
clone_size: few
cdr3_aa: AISKGYSNQPQH

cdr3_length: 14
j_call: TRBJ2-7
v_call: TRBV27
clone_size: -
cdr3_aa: ASSPQTSASSYEQY

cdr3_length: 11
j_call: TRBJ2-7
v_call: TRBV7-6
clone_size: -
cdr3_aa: ASSPTGGREQY

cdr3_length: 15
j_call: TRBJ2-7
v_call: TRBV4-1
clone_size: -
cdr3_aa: ASSQYRSDLRVREQY

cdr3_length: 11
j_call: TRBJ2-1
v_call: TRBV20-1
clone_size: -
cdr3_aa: SAISGGMGEQF

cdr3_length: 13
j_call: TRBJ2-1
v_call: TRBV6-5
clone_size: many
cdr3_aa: ASSSPGQGLVQQF

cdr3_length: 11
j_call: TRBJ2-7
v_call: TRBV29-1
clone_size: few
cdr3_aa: SVSQGITYEQY

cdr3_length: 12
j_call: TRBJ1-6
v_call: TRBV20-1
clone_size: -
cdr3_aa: SARDLHVNSPLH